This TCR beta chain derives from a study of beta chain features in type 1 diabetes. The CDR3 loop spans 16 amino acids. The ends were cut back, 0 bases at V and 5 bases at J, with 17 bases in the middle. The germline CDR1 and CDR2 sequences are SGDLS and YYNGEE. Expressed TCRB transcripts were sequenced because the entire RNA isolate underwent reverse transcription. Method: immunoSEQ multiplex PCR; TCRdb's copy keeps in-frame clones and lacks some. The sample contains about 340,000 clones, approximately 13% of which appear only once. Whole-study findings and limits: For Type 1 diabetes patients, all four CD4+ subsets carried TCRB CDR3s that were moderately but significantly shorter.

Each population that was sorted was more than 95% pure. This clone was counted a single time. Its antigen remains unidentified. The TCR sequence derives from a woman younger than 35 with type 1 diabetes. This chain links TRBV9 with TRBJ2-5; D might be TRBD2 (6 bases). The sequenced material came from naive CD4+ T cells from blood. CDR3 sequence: CASSVASSAYKETQYF. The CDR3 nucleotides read TGTGCCAGCAGCGTAGCGTCTAGCGCTTACAAGGAGACCCAGTACTTC. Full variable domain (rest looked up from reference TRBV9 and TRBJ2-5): DSGVTQTPKHLITATGQRVTLRCSPRSGDLSVYWYQQSLDQGLQFLIQYYNGEERAKGNILERFSAQQFPDLHSELNLSSLELGDSALYFCASSVASSAYKETQYFGPGTRLLVL.